Listed below are T cell receptor beta chains from one sample, sequenced in a study of T cells in tumors after PD-1 blockade. Clones were sequenced by immunoSEQ multiplex PCR, and TCRdb holds only the in-frame ones, with some missing. The sample carries about 7,700 clones, roughly 69% recorded once. This material consisted of tumor tissue, taken after anti-PD-1 treatment. The receptor set was obtained from a human donor with basal cell carcinoma. CDR3s include the opening cysteine and the closing phenylalanine or tryptophan. D genes are given only for firm matches. A row's size may be missing; if present it is once, few, many or a size class.

clone_size j_call d_call v_call cdr3_length cdr3_nt cdr3_aa
- TRBJ1-1 TRBD1 TRBV3-1/TRBV3-2 14 TGTGCCAGCAGCCAAGGACAGGGGAGCACTGAAGCTTTCTTT CASSQGQGSTEAFF
large TRBJ2-7 TRBD1 TRBV19 15 TGTGCCAGTAGTCCCACCGGGACAGGGGTCTACGAGCAGTACTTC CASSPTGTGVYEQYF
- TRBJ2-1 TRBD2 TRBV9 15 TGTGCCAGCAGCGTAGGCGGGAGTGCCTACAATGAGCAGTTCTTC CASSVGGSAYNEQFF
- TRBJ1-6 TRBD1 TRBV7-9 17 TGTGCCAGCAGCTCTCTTACCGGGACAGGCTATAATTCACCCCTCCACTTT CASSSLTGTGYNSPLHF
- TRBJ2-7 - TRBV28 14 TGTGCCAGCAGTTTTCCCGGGGGTAACTACGAGCAGTACTTC CASSFPGGNYEQYF
- TRBJ1-1 - TRBV29-1 12 TGCAGCGTTCGACAGGCGAACACTGAAGCTTTCTTT CSVRQANTEAFF
- TRBJ1-1 TRBD1 TRBV18 16 TGTGCCAGCTCAGTGCAGGGGGCGCGGTACGGCACTGAAGCTTTCTTT CASSVQGARYGTEAFF
few TRBJ2-7 - TRBV4-1 14 TGCGCCAGCAGCCAAGACAGGGGCTACTACGAGCAGTACTTC CASSQDRGYYEQYF
- TRBJ2-7 TRBD1 TRBV7-2 13 TGTGCCAGCAGCTCCACCCCGGGACAGGGTCAGCACTTC CASSSTPGQGQHF
- TRBJ1-5 - TRBV5-6 16 TGTGCCAGCAGTTACTATATAGGGGGTAGCAATCAGCCCCAGCATTTT CASSYYIGGSNQPQHF
- TRBJ2-7 - TRBV10-3 15 TGTGCCATCAGTGGGGACCAGGGGCACTCCTACGAGCAGTACTTC CAISGDQGHSYEQYF
- TRBJ1-2 - TRBV20-1 11 TGCAGTGCTTCGACACCGTCGAGCTACACCTTC CSASTPSSYTF
- TRBJ1-4 - TRBV6-6 16 TGTGCCAGCAGCTGGGATGGTGTGGGATGGGGTGAAAAACTGTTTTTT CASSWDGVGWGEKLFF
- TRBJ2-5 TRBD2 TRBV5-5 17 TGTGCCAGCAGCTTTCTTGGGACTAGCGGGGGAAGAGAGACCCAGTACTTC CASSFLGTSGGRETQYF
- TRBJ2-1 TRBD2 TRBV2 16 TGTGCCAGCCTCATCACTAGCGGGGGACCACACAATGAGCAGTTCTTC CASLITSGGPHNEQFF
- TRBJ1-6 TRBD1 TRBV6-1 16 TGTGCCAGCAGTGAACTTGAGACAGGGTGGAATTCACCCCTCCACTTT CASSELETGWNSPLHF
- TRBJ2-3 TRBD1 TRBV6-2/TRBV6-3 15 TGTGCCAGCAGTTATCGGGACAGATCCACAGATACGCAGTATTTT CASSYRDRSTDTQYF
- TRBJ2-3 - TRBV24-1 14 TGTGCCACCAGTTTGGGGGGAAGCACAGATACGCAGTATTTT CATSLGGSTDTQYF
few TRBJ2-1 TRBD2 TRBV7-3 15 TGTGCCAGCACCCTTAGCGGGGGCTCAAGAAATGAGCAGTTCTTC CASTLSGGSRNEQFF
once TRBJ2-1 - TRBV19 14 TGTGCCAGTAGCCAAGGGGGCTCCTACAATGAGCAGTTCTTC CASSQGGSYNEQFF
few TRBJ2-2 - TRBV7-2 14 TGTGCCAGCAGCAGTGATTCGGGTTACGGGGAGCTGTTTTTT CASSSDSGYGELFF
once TRBJ1-5 TRBD1 TRBV7-2 15 TGTGCCAGCAGCTTAGAAAGGGGGCTCCGTCAGCCCCAGCATTTT CASSLERGLRQPQHF
once TRBJ2-7 TRBD2 TRBV7-9 17 TGTGCCAGCAGCTTAGCGACGATAGCGGGAGAGGCCAACGAGCAGTACTTC CASSLATIAGEANEQYF
- TRBJ2-7 - TRBV4-1 16 TGCGCCAGCAGCCAGGCCGGGGCCGTGGGTAGGTACGAGCAGTACTTC CASSQAGAVGRYEQYF
- TRBJ2-7 TRBD1 TRBV5-5 18 TGTGCCAGCAGCCCCTATAGGTCGGACAGGGCAGTCTCCTACGAGCAGTACTTC CASSPYRSDRAVSYEQYF
- TRBJ1-4 TRBD1 TRBV24-1 14 TGTGCCACCAGTGAGACAGGGGCAGGAGAAAAACTGTTTTTT CATSETGAGEKLFF
- TRBJ2-3 TRBD2 TRBV3-1/TRBV3-2 16 TGTGCCAGCAGCCAAGATAGGCTAGCGGGGGGAGATACGCAGTATTTT CASSQDRLAGGDTQYF
medium-sized TRBJ2-1 - TRBV9 12 TGTGCCAGCAGCATAACAGAAAATGAGCAGTTCTTC CASSITENEQFF
- TRBJ1-2 TRBD1 TRBV5-1 14 TGCGCCAGCAGCACTGGACAGGGTTTGAATGGCTACACCTTC CASSTGQGLNGYTF
- TRBJ2-7 - TRBV18 13 TGTGCCAGCTCGGACGGGACTTACTACGAGCAGTACTTC CASSDGTYYEQYF
- TRBJ1-6 - TRBV6-2/TRBV6-3 14 TGTGCCAGCAGTTACCGGGGGGCGCGTTCACCCCTCCACTTT CASSYRGARSPLHF
- TRBJ2-5 TRBD2 TRBV6-5 16 TGTGCCAGCAGTTCTTTGACTAGCGGGGGGCAAGAGACCCAGTACTTC CASSSLTSGGQETQYF
- TRBJ1-4 - TRBV28 15 TGTGCCAGCAGTTTATCGTTCAGGGAAGCTGAAAAACTGTTTTTT CASSLSFREAEKLFF
- TRBJ2-1 - TRBV27 14 TGTGCCAGCAGTTCCGGGGGTTGGGGCAATGAGCAGTTCTTC CASSSGGWGNEQFF
few TRBJ2-7 TRBD2 TRBV10-3 14 TGTGCCATCAGTGAGCGGGGGGACTCCTACGAGCAGTACTTC CAISERGDSYEQYF
few TRBJ2-7 - TRBV5-1 13 TGCGCCAGCAGTTTCCGGTGGGGCGACGAGCAGTACTTC CASSFRWGDEQYF
few TRBJ2-1 - TRBV5-1 13 TGCGCCAGCAGCCCTCTAGACCTCCGAGGGCAGTTCTTC CASSPLDLRGQFF
- TRBJ2-1 TRBD2 TRBV9 15 TGTGCCAGCAGCGTAGTAGCGGGGGTCAACAATGAGCAGTTCTTC CASSVVAGVNNEQFF
few TRBJ2-7 TRBD1 TRBV3-1/TRBV3-2 16 TGTGCCAGCAGCCAAGGAGGGACAGGGTTCCTCTACGAGCAGTACTTC CASSQGGTGFLYEQYF
- TRBJ1-2 - TRBV9 11 TGTGCCAGCAGCTCCTCAGGGGCATGGACCTTC CASSSSGAWTF
- TRBJ2-4 - TRBV20-1 11 TGCAGTGCTAGCCGGCACGAGGCCCGGTACTTC CSASRHEARYF
- TRBJ2-1 TRBD2 TRBV25-1 16 TGTGCCAGCAGTCTCAGGGTCGGCGGGAGAGGCAATGAGCAGTTCTTC CASSLRVGGRGNEQFF
once TRBJ2-5 - TRBV25-1 14 TGTGCCAGCAGTGAGGGCGGGAATCAAGAGACCCAGTACTTC CASSEGGNQETQYF
- TRBJ2-2 - TRBV19 17 TGTGCCAGCACCACCGGAAGTCGGGATTGGAACACCGGGGAGCTGTTTTTT CASTTGSRDWNTGELFF
- TRBJ1-5 TRBD1 TRBV5-1 15 TGCGCCAGCAGCTTAGCAGGGGGATCGGGGCAGCCCCAGCATTTT CASSLAGGSGQPQHF
- TRBJ2-5 TRBD2 TRBV7-2 18 TGTGCCAGCAGCTTAGCTGGGACTAGCGGGGGGGGCCAAGAGACCCAGTACTTC CASSLAGTSGGGQETQYF
- TRBJ2-3 TRBD2 TRBV27 15 TGTGCCAGCAGTCTACTAGCGTCGGGGACAGATACGCAGTATTTT CASSLLASGTDTQYF
- TRBJ2-5 TRBD2 TRBV6-5 13 TGTGCCAGCAGTACTAGCGCCCTAGAGACCCAGTACTTC CASSTSALETQYF
- TRBJ1-2 TRBD1 TRBV5-4 13 TGTGCCAGCAGCCCGGGGACAGGACATGGCTACACCTTC CASSPGTGHGYTF
few TRBJ1-2 - TRBV6-5 13 TGTGCCAGCAGTCCTTGGGGGGACTATGGCTACACCTTC CASSPWGDYGYTF
- TRBJ1-6 - TRBV28 15 TGTGCCAGCAGTTTCTTGCTGGGGGATAATTCACCCCTCCACTTT CASSFLLGDNSPLHF
- TRBJ1-2 - TRBV4-1 16 TGCGCCAGCAGCCAAGAACCGGGGCAGGGTGGGGATGGCTACACCTTC CASSQEPGQGGDGYTF
- TRBJ1-5 - TRBV5-6 13 TGTGCCAGCAGCAGATATCAGGTCCAGCCCCAGCATTTT CASSRYQVQPQHF
medium-sized TRBJ2-3 TRBD1 TRBV6-5 15 TGTGCCAGCATTACCGGGACAGGGGGCACAGATACGCAGTATTTT CASITGTGGTDTQYF